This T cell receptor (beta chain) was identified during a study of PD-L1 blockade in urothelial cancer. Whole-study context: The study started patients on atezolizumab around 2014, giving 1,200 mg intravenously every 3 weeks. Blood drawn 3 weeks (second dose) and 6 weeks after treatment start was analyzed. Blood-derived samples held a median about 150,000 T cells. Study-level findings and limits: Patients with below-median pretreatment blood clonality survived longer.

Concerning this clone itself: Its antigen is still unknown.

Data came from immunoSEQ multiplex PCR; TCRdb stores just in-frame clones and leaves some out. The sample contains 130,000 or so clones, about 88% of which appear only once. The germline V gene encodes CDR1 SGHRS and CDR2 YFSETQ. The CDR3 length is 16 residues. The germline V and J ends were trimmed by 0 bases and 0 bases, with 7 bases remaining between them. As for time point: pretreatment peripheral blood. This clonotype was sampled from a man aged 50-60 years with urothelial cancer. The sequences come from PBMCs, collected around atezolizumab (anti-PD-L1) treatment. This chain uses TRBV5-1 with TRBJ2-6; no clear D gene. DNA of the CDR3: TGCGCCAGCAGCTTGGCCTCGGGCTCTGGGGCCAACGTCCTGACTTTC. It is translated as CASSLASGSGANVLTF.